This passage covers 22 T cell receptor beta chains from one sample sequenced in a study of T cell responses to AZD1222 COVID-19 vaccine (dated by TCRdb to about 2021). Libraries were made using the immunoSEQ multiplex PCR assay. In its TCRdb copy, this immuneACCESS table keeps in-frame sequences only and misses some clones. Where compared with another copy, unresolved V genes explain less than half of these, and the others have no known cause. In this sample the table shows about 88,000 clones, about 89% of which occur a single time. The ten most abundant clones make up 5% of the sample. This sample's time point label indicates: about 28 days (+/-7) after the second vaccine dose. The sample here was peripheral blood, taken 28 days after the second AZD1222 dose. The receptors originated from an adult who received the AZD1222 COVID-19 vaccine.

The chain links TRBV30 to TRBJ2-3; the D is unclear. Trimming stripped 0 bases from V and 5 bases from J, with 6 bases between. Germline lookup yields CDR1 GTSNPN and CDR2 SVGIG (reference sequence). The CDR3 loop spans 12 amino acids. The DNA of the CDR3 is TGTGCCTGGAGTGTAAAACTAGATACGCAGTATTTT. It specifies CAWSVKLDTQYF.

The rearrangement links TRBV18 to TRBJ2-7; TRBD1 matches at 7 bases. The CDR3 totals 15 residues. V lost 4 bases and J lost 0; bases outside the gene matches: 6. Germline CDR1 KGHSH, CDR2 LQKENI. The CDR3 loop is CASSLSTGISYEQYF. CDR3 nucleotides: TGTGCCAGCTCACTGTCGACAGGGATCTCCTACGAGCAGTACTTC.

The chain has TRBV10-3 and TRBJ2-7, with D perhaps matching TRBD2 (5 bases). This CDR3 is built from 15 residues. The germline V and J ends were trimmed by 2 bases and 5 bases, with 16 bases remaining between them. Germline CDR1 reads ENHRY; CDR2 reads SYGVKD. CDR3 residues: CAISEREGPTHEQYF. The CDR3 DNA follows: TGTGCCATCAGTGAGCGGGAAGGTCCGACCCACGAGCAGTACTTC.

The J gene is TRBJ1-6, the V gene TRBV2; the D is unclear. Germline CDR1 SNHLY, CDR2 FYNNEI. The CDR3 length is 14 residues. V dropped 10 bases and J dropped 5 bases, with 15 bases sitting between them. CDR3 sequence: CANSGSSNNSPLHF. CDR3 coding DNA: TGTGCCAACTCCGGGTCCTCTAATAATTCACCCCTCCACTTT.

CDR3 in amino acids: CASSRTPTGVGTEAFF. The CDR3 DNA reads TGTGCCAGCAGCCGTACCCCGACAGGGGTGGGCACTGAAGCTTTCTTT. V usage is TRBV7-6 and J usage is TRBJ1-1; TRBD1 matches at 8 bases. The CDR3 runs to 16 residues. Germline V gene lookup returns CDR1 SGHVS and CDR2 FNYEAQ. V gave up 5 bases and J gave up 4 bases; unmatched junction bases: 12.

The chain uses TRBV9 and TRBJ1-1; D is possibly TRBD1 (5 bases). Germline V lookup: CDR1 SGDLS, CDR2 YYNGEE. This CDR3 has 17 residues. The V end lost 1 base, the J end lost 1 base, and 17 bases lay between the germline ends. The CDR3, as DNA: TGTGCCAGCAGCGTACCCAGGGACGGCGGGGGGAACACTGAAGCTTTCTTT. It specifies CASSVPRDGGGNTEAFF.

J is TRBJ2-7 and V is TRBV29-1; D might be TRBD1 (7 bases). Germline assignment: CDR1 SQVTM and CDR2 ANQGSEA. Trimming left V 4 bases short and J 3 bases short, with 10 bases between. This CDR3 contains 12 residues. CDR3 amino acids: CSVAQGGYEQYF. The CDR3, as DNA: TGCAGCGTTGCGCAGGGGGGCTACGAGCAGTACTTC.

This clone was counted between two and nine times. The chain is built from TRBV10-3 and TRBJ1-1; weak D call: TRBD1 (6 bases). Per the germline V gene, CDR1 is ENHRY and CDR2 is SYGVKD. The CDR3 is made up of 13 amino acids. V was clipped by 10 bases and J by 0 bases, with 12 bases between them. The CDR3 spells CATNRDLNTEAFF. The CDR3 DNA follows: TGTGCCACGAACAGGGACTTGAACACTGAAGCTTTCTTT.

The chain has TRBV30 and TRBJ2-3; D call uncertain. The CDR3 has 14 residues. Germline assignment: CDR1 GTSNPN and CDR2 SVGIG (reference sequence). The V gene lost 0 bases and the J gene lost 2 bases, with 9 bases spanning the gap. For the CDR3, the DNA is TGTGCCTGGAGTGTACTTCAGACCACAGATACGCAGTATTTT. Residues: CAWSVLQTTDTQYF.

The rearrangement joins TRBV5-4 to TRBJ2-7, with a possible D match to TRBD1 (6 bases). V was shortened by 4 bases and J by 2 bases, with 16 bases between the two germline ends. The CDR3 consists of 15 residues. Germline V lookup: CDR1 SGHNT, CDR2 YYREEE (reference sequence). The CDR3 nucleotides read TGTGCCAGCAGCGGACAACCGACAGGAACCTACGAGCAGTACTTC. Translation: CASSGQPTGTYEQYF.

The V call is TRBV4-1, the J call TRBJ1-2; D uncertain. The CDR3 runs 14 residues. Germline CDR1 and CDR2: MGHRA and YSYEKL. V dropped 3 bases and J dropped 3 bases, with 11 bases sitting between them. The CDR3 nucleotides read TGCGCCAGCAGCCACCCAGTCCGGGACTATGGCTACACCTTC. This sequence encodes CASSHPVRDYGYTF.

DNA of the CDR3: TGTGCCACCTATGGGGAAAAACTGTTTTTT. Amino acids: CATYGEKLFF. This chain links TRBV6-5 with TRBJ1-4; unclear D gene. This CDR3 has 10 amino acids. With 10 bases removed from V and 8 bases from J, the gap between germline ends came to 8 bases. The germline V gene has CDR1 MNHEY and CDR2 SVGAGI.

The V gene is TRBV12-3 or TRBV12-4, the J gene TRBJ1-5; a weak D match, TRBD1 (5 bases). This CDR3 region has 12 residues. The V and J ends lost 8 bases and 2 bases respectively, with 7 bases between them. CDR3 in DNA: TGTGCCAGCGGGGGGGGCAATCAGCCCCAGCATTTT. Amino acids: CASGGGNQPQHF.

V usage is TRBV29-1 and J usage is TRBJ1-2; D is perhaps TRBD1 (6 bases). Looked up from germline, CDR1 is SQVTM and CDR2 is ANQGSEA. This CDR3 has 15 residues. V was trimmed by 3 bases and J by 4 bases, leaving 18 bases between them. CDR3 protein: CSVDETGRGFYGYTF. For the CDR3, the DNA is TGCAGCGTTGATGAAACAGGGAGGGGGTTCTATGGCTACACCTTC.

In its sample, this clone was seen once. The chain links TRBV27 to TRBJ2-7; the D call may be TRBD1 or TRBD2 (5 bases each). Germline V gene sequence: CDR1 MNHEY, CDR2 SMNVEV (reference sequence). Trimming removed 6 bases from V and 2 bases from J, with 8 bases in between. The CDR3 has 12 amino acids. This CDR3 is CASRGETYEQYF. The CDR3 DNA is TGTGCCAGCAGAGGGGAGACCTACGAGCAGTACTTC.

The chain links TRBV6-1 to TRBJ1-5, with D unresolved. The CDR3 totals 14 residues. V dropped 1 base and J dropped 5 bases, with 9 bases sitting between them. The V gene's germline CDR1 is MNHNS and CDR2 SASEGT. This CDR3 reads CASSEVDTYQPQHF. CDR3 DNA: TGTGCCAGCAGTGAAGTAGACACCTATCAGCCCCAGCATTTT.

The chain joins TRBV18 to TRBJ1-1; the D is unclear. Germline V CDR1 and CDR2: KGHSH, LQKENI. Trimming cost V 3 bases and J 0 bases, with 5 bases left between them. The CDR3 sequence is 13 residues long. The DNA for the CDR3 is TGTGCCAGCTCACCCGGGATGAACACTGAAGCTTTCTTT. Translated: CASSPGMNTEAFF.

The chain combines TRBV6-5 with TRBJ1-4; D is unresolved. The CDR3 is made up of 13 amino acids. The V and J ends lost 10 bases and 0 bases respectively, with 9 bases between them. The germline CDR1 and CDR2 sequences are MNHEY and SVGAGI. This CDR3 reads CATSETTNEKLFF. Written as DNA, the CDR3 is TGTGCCACCTCAGAGACAACTAATGAAAAACTGTTTTTT.

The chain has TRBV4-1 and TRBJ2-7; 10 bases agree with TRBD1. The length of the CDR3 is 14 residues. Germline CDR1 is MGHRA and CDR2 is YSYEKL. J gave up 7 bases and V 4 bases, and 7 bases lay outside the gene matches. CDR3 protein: CASSRSDRGREQYF. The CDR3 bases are TGCGCCAGCAGCCGTTCAGACAGGGGGCGTGAGCAGTACTTC.

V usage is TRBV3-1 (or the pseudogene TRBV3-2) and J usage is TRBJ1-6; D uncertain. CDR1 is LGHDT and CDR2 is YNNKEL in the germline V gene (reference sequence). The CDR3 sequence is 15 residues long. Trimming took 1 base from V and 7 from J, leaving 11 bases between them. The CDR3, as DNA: TGTGCCAGCAGCCAAGGAGCAGGTTTGAATTCACCCCTCCACTTT. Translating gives CASSQGAGLNSPLHF.

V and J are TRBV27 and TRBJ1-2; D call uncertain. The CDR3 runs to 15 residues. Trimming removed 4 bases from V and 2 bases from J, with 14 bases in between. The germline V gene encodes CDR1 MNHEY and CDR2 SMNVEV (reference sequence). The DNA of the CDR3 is TGTGCCAGCAGTTCCGCTCCCGGGGTCAACTATGGCTACACCTTC. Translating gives CASSSAPGVNYGYTF.

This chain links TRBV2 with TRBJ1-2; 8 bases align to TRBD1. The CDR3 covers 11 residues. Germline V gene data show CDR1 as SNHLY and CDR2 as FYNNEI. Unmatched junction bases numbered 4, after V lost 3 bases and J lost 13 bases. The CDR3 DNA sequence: TGTGCCAGCAGTGAGTTTACAGGGGGCACCTTC. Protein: CASSEFTGGTF.